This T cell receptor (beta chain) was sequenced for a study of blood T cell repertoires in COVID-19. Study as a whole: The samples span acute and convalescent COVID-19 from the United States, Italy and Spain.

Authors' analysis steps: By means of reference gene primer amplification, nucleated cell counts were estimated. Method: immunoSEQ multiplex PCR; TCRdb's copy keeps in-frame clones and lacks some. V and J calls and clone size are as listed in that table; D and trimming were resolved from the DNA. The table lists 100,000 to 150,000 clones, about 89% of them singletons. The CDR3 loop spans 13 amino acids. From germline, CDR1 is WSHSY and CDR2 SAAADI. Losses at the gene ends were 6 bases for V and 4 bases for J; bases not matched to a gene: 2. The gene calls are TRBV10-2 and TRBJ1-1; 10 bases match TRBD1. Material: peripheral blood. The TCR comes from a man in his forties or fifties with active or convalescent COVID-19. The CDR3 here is CASRDRGFTEAFF. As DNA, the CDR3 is TGCGCCAGCAGGGACAGGGGGTTCACTGAAGCTTTCTTT.